This TCR beta chain was observed in a study of PD-1 blockade in classical Hodgkin lymphoma (dated by TCRdb to the early 2020s). Notes on the research overall: Nivolumab dosing was 3 mg/kg intravenously every 2 weeks, continuing until either disease progression or unacceptable toxicity. A peripheral blood immune signature of response to PD-1 blockade in classical Hodgkin lymphoma was defined using TCR beta sequencing and CyTOF.

The sample's time point label is to be understood as: cycle 2 day 1 (C2D1) of nivolumab. Every trial patient had relapsed following autologous stem cell transplantation, and prior brentuximab vedotin exposure was what differed among cohorts A, B and C. A total of about 51 patients with relapsed/refractory classical Hodgkin lymphoma made up the trial cohort, and each patient's best overall response was complete response, partial response or progressive disease. In the multi-cohort phase II CheckMate 205 trial, trial patients received single-agent nivolumab. An independent review committee assessed best overall response using the 2007 International Working Group response criteria. PBMCs from the trial were collected at three points: immediately before nivolumab initiation (C1D1), and during therapy at cycle 2 day 1 and cycle 4 day 1. Peripheral blood was collected in 8 mL Vacutainer Cell Preparation Tubes, from which PBMCs were isolated by centrifugation and then cryopreserved.

The CDR3 goes from the cysteine to the phenylalanine over 15 residues. The sequence is cut down to CDR3 DNA, 45 bases in frame from base 1. CDR1 and CDR2, per the germline V gene, are SGHTA and FQGTGA. The junction shows trimming of 2 bases on V and 4 bases on J, plus 9 bases between the germline ends. Turning to this clone: Its specific antigen is unknown. Base qualities were left out, and no much larger clone turns up one base away.

Genomic DNA was extracted with the Qiagen DNeasy kit from unsorted PBMCs and from negatively selected CD4+ and CD8+ fractions. Using primers that anneal to V and J segments, immunoSEQ multiplex PCR amplified the TCR beta CDR3 regions. Amplification bias was minimized using a synthetic immune receptor repertoire, and residual bias was removed computationally after sequencing. The published analysis was carried out like this. Repertoire diversity was quantified as the Shannon entropy index using custom Python scripts. Unsorted, CD4+ and CD8+ repertoires were examined separately, except in combined analyses, for which CD4+ and CD8+ sequences were merged in silico. Clonal expansion was defined as a frequency increase of at least 2-fold after treatment compared with C1D1, and clones undetected at baseline were assigned a pseudocount of 0.5. Clones with 0 or 1 copy at C1D1 were classified as singleton clones, and clones with 2 or more copies were classified as non-singleton clones. Clones expanded in unsorted samples were labelled as CD4+, CD8+ or unknown by matching protein sequences in sorted samples from the same patient. Wilcoxon tests on paired samples were used to test changes in diversity from C1D1 to C4D1. In TCRdb, the immuneACCESS table is reduced to in-frame sequences with V and J assigned. These tables do not hold every clone; where another copy was compared, an unresolved V gene accounts for under half, and the others remain unexplained. V and J calls and clone size are given by that table; D and trimming were obtained from the DNA. A total of roughly 10,000 clones appear in this sample, 60% to 80% of them only once. 30% to 40% of the sample goes to the ten largest clones.

The paper's findings and limits, for the study overall: Newly diagnosed patients were reported to have lower baseline TCR diversity than healthy donors, and relapsed/refractory patients were reported to have lower baseline TCR diversity still. The study was restricted to a single clinical trial cohort, and the causes of repertoire differences, possibly disease activity or prior therapy, were left undefined. A significant rise by C4D1 was seen in CD4+ but not CD8+ TCR diversity (p=0.0027 vs p=0.16), with the rise being most apparent in complete responders (p=0.02). Patients starting nivolumab less than 1 year after ASCT had lower diversity and were excluded from later analyses to avoid confounding by immune reconstitution. Baseline diversity similar to that of newly diagnosed patients was observed in trial patients achieving complete response, whereas significantly lower diversity was observed in partial responders and progressors.

The sequencing here drew on peripheral blood mononuclear cells (PBMCs), taken before the second cycle of nivolumab. Recombination joined TRBV7-3 with TRBJ2-6, with the D gene too uncertain to name. The origin of this receptor is a human donor with classical Hodgkin lymphoma. The nucleotide sequence is given as TGTGCCAGCAGCTTATCCCTGACCGGGGCCAACGTCCTGACTTTC. This yields the protein CASSLSLTGANVLTF.